This T cell receptor beta chain was recorded in a study of OX40 agonist ivuxolimab in advanced cancers. The study's findings and limits: Clonal expansion by week 6 occurred in CD4+ and CD8+ blood T cells (at 0.1 to 3.0 mg/kg). Which antigen the expanded peripheral T cells recognized is unknown.

The CDR3 spans 15 residues. With 4 bases removed from V and 0 bases from J, the gap between germline ends came to 7 bases. Germline loops: CDR1 SGHTA, CDR2 FQGTGA. Patients were excluded for autoimmune disease history or systemic immunosuppression. As for this clone: Its antigen is undetermined.

This table comes from immunoSEQ multiplex PCR, and its TCRdb copy is limited to in-frame clones, with some not included. The sample shows about 61,000 clones, approximately 90% of them seen only once. This TCR was recovered from an adult with an advanced solid tumor such as melanoma, head and neck, liver or kidney cancer. Here the sequenced sample was CD4+ or CD8+ T cells sorted from blood, taken in a trial of the OX40 agonist ivuxolimab. This chain connects TRBV7-3 to TRBJ2-6; D is unresolved. Here the CDR3 reads CASSSPSSGANVLTF. CDR3 bases: TGTGCCAGCAGCTCGCCAAGCTCTGGGGCCAACGTCCTGACTTTC.